This T cell receptor (beta chain) comes out of a study of blood T cell repertoires in COVID-19. Study at large: Sites in the United States, Italy and Spain provided acute and convalescent COVID-19 samples. T cells, B-cell-depleted T cells, or PBMCs provided the cDNA or gDNA that served as material.

Germline CDR1 reads SGHRS; CDR2 reads YFSETQ. The CDR3 loop spans 16 amino acids. The V gene lost 1 base and the J gene lost 2 bases, with 15 bases spanning the gap. This clone has a handful of counts. In the original processing: Amplification of reference gene primers was used by the study to estimate nucleated cell counts. Data came from immunoSEQ multiplex PCR; TCRdb stores just in-frame clones and leaves some out. For V, J and clone size, that table is used; D and trimming come from the DNA. The sample lists 150,000 to 200,000 clones; roughly 87% were seen once. The chain uses TRBV5-1 and TRBJ1-1, with D perhaps TRBD1 (5 bases). The sequencing input was peripheral blood. This sequence was found in a woman aged 50 to 65 with acute or convalescent COVID-19. The CDR3 loop reads CASSLNTGGENTEAFF. CDR3 nucleotide sequence: TGCGCCAGCAGCTTGAACACCGGAGGGGAAAACACTGAAGCTTTCTTT.